The source of this T cell receptor (beta chain) is a study of CD8+CD57+ T cells in acquired aplastic anemia. Findings and caveats of the study: CD8+ Simpson's diversity in patients was not significantly different from that in controls.

Genomic DNA provided the template from which TCR beta VDJ and CDR3 profiles were obtained. Each CDR3 protein gets one entry after TCRdb re-called the reads with MiXCR. The sample gives around 68,000 distinct CDR3 sequences, roughly half of which show up once; approximately 8.6% is in the top ten. This clonotype was observed many times. No antigen is known for it. The clonotype was recovered from a human donor in good health, serving as a control. Sequencing input: sorted CD4+, CD8+, or CD8+CD57+ T cells (not recorded which) from PBMCs.

CDR3: CASSQREAGNTIYF. DNA for the CDR3: TGTGCCAGCAGTCAGAGGGAGGCTGGAAACACCATATATTTT. This chain joins TRBV6-1 and TRBJ1-3; D uncertain. Trimming took off 5 bases at V and 2 bases at J, with 10 bases between the two ends. The CDR3 consists of 14 residues. The germline V gene encodes CDR1 MNHNS and CDR2 SASEGT.